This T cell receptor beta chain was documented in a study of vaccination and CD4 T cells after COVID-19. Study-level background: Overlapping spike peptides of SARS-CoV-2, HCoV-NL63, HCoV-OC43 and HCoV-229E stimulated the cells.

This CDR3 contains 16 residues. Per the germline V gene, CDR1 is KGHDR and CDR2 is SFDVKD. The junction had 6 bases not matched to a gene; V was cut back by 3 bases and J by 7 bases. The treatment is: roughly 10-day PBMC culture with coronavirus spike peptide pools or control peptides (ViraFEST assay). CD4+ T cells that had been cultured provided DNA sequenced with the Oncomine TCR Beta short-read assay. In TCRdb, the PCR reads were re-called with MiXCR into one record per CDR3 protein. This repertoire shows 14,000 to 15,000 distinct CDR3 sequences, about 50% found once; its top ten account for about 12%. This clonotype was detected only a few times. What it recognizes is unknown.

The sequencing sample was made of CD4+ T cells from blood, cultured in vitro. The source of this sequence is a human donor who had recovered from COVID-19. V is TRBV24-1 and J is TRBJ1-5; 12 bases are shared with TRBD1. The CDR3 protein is CATSDRGTGGDQPQHF. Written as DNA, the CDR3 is TGTGCCACCAGTGATCGAGGGACAGGGGGCGACCAGCCCCAGCATTTT.